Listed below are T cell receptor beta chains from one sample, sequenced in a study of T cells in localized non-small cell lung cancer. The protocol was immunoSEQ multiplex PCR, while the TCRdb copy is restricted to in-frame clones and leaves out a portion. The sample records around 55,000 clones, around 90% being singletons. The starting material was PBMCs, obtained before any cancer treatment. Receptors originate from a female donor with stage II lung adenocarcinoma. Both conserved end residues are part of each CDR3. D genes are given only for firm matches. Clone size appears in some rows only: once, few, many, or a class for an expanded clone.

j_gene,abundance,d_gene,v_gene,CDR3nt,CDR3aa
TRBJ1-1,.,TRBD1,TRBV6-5,TGTGCCAGCAGTTACGGACAGGGTAGCACTGAAGCTTTCTTT,CASSYGQGSTEAFF
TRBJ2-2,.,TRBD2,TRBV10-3,TGTGCCATCAATGCCGGGACTAGCAACACCGGGGAGCTGTTTTTT,CAINAGTSNTGELFF
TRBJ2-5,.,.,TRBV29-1,TGCAGCGTTGATTTTGGGGCGACGGAGACCCAGTACTTC,CSVDFGATETQYF
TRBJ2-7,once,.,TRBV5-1,TGCGCCAGCAGCTTCGGGGACTACGAGCAGTACTTC,CASSFGDYEQYF
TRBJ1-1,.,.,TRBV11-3,TGTGCCAGCAGCCGGGACCGGAACACTGAAGCTTTCTTT,CASSRDRNTEAFF
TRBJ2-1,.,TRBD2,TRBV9,TGTGCCAGCAGCGTCCGGACTAGCGGGGGGGCCGGTAATGAGCAGTTCTTC,CASSVRTSGGAGNEQFF
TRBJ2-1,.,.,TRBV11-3,TGTGCCAGCAGCTTAGAGTTAAGGACCTACAATGAGCAGTTCTTC,CASSLELRTYNEQFF
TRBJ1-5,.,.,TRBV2,TGTGCCAGCAGCAAGGCGGATAGCAATCAGCCCCAGCATTTT,CASSKADSNQPQHF
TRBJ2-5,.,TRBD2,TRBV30,TGTGCCTGGGGACTAGCGGGGGAAGAGACCCAGTACTTC,CAWGLAGEETQYF
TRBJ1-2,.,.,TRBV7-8,TGTGCCAGCAGCTCGGGGGGCTCGGGCTATGGCTACACCTTC,CASSSGGSGYGYTF
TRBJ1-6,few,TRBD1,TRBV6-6,TGTGCCAGCAGTTACTCCGGACAGGGTGGCAATTCACCCCTCCACTTT,CASSYSGQGGNSPLHF
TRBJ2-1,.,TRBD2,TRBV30,TGTGCCTGCTCGGGACTAGCGGGGGGCCTACTCTGGGGTGAGCAGTTCTTC,CACSGLAGGLLWGEQFF
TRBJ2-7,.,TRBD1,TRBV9,TGTGCCAGCAGCGTAGGAGTCGGACAGGGGGCCTACGAGCAGTACTTC,CASSVGVGQGAYEQYF
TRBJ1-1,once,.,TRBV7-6,TGTGCCAGCAGCTTAGGGAGGGACATGAACACTGAAGCTTTCTTT,CASSLGRDMNTEAFF
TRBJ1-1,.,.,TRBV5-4,TGTGCCAGCAGCGAGACAGTGAACACTGAAGCTTTCTTT,CASSETVNTEAFF
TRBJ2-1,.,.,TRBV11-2,TGTGCCAGCAGCTTCGCCAGGGATTACAATGAGCAGTTCTTC,CASSFARDYNEQFF
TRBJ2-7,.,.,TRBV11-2,TGTGCCAGCAGCCAGTCCGGGGCCTCCTACGAGCAGTACTTC,CASSQSGASYEQYF
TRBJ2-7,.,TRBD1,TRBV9,TGTGCCAGCAGCGTAGAAGACAGGGGCTACGAGCAGTACTTC,CASSVEDRGYEQYF
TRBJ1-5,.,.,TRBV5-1,TGCGCCAGCAGCTTTTTGAGCAATCAGCCCCAGCATTTT,CASSFLSNQPQHF
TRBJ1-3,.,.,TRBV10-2,TGCGCCAGCAGTGACGTCGGGAGCTCTGGAAACACCATATATTTT,CASSDVGSSGNTIYF
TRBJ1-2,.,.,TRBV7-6,TGTGCCAGCAGCCGCCCTCAGGGTGGGTACACCTTC,CASSRPQGGYTF
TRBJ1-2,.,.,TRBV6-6,TGTGCCAGCAGCCTCCAGGGGCAGGGCTATGGCTACACCTTC,CASSLQGQGYGYTF